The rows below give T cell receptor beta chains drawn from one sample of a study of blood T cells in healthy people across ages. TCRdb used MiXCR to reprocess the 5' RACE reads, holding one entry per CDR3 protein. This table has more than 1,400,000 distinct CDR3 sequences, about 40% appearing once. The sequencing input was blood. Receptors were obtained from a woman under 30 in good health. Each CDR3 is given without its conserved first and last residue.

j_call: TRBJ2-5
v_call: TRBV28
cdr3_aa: ASSLAGRSRETQY

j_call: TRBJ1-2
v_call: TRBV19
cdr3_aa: ASSTLTDSRLYGYT

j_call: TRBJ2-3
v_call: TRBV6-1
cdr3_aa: ASSGGTPIGDTQY

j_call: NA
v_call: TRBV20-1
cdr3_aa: SARPPGIAYNEQY

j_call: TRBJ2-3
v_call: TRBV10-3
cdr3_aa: AIRFSGPASGVRTQY

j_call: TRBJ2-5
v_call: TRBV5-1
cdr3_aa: ASSLVTAKGETQY

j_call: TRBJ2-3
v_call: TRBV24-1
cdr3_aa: ATSDIRGPTDTQY

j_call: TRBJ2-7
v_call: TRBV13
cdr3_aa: ASSTADFEQY

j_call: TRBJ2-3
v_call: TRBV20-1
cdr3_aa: SAPVGEAKSQY

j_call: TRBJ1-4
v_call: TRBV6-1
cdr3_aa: ASSQTSGWPTNEKLF

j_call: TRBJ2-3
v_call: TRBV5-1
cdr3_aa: ASSPSGGALRDTQY

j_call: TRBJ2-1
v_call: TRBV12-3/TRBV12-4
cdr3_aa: ASSPRSSLAGGHNEQF

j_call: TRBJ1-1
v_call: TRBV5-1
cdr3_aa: ASSLEAENTEAF

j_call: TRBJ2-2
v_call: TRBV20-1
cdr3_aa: SARDSTGPGELF

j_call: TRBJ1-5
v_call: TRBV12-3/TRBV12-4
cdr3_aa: ASSHPGTGINQPQH

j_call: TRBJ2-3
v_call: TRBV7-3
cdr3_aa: ASSLVGTRPSTDTQY

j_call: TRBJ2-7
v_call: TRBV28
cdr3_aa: ASSFSPGQGEFNEQY

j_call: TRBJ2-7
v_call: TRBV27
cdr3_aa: ASSPLPGGPSYEQY

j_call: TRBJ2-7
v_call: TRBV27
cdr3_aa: ATGPGQIYEQY

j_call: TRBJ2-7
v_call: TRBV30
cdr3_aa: AWRATGTGGWSSYEQY

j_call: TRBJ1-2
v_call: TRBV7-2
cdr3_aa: ASSTRSNPTDYGYT

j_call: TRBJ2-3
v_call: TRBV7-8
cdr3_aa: ASSQEGLAGTTDTQY